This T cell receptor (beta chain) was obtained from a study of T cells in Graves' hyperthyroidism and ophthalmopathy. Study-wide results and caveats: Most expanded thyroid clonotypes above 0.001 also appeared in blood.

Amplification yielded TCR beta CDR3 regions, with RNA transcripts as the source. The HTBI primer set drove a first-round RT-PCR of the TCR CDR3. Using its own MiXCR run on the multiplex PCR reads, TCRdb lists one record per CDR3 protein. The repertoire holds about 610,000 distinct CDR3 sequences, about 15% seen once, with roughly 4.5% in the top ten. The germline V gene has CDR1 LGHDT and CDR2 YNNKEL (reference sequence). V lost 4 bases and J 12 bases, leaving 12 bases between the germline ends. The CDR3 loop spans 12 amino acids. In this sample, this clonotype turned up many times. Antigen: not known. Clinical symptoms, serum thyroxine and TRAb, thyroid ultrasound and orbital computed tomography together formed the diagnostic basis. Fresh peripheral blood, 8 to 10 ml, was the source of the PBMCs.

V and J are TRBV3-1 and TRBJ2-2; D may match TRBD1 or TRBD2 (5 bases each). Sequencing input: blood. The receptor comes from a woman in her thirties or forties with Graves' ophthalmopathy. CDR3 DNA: TGTGCCAGCAGCCTCGGGACCGGACAGCTGTTTTTT. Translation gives CASSLGTGQLFF.